The 8 T cell receptor beta chains presented below share a single source sample, sequenced in a study of spatial heterogeneity in lung cancer. The time point here: sample taken at primary tumor resection. MiXCR, applied by TCRdb to the 5' RACE reads, yields one record per CDR3 protein. In the table there are about 7,000 distinct CDR3 sequences, 13% to 15% of which are singletons. Antigen specificity for these receptors is unknown. Study-wide results and limits: Tumor mutation count correlated with how many alpha and beta TCRs expanded intratumorally.

The source material was lung tumor tissue, sampled at surgery. These TCRs come from a female donor with early-stage non-small cell lung cancer.

This clonotype was seen ten or more times. This beta chain slipped into a library made for alpha chains as a stray read, so its size is not meaningful. J is TRBJ1-6 and V is TRBV11-2, with D unresolved. The CDR3 consists of 15 residues. The V gene lost 6 bases and the J gene lost 4 bases, with 13 bases spanning the gap. Germline V lookup: CDR1 SGHAT, CDR2 FQNNGV. CDR3 residues: CASSLNGDYNSPLHF. DNA for the CDR3: TGTGCCAGCAGTCTTAACGGGGATTATAATTCACCCCTCCACTTT.

This clonotype was picked up many times. The library was built for alpha chains, so this beta chain is an off-target read and its size means little. The chain has TRBV28 and TRBJ2-5; TRBD2 matches 7 bases. V dropped 3 bases and J dropped 3; count of bases not matched to a gene: 7. The CDR3 is 15 residues long. Germline V gene sequence: CDR1 MDHEN, CDR2 SYDVKM. The CDR3 spells CASSFGGFREETQYF. The CDR3 nucleotides are TGTGCCAGCAGTTTCGGGGGGTTTAGAGAAGAGACCCAGTACTTC.

This clonotype is medium-sized (0.01 to 0.1%). This beta chain turned up in a library designed for alpha chains; as an off-target read, its abundance says little. The J gene is TRBJ1-4, the V gene TRBV5-1; possibly TRBD1 for D (6 bases). The CDR3 consists of 15 residues. V lost 4 bases, J lost 0 bases, and 10 bases lay in between. Germline V CDR1 and CDR2: SGHRS, YFSETQ. The CDR3 DNA sequence: TGCGCCAGCAGCCGGACAGTGGCAACTAATGAAAAACTGTTTTTT. Its protein product is CASSRTVATNEKLFF.

A note on this clonotype: Since the library was made to target alpha chains, this beta chain is a stray read and its abundance is not meaningful. This chain connects TRBV29-1 to TRBJ2-1; D might be TRBD2 (5 bases). CDR3 size: 15 residues. Trimming left V 3 bases short and J 6 bases short, with 18 bases between. Germline V gives CDR1 SQVTM, CDR2 ANQGSEA. The CDR3 loop reads CSVEPPSFFSNEQFF. The CDR3 nucleotides read TGCAGCGTTGAGCCACCTAGCTTCTTTAGCAATGAGCAGTTCTTC.

This clonotype was seen many times. The size of this beta chain means little, since it is a stray read in a library made for alpha chains. V usage is TRBV5-1 and J usage is TRBJ2-1, with 8 bases lining up with TRBD2. Germline CDR1 and CDR2: SGHRS and YFSETQ. The CDR3 consists of 14 residues. The V and J ends lost 1 base and 8 bases, in that order; junction bases with no gene match: 5. CDR3 nucleotides: TGCGCCAGCAGCTTGAACAGCGGGGGTGATGAGCAGTTCTTC. Translated: CASSLNSGGDEQFF.

This clonotype was detected many times. As an off-target read in a library built for alpha chains, this beta chain has a frequency of little significance. The chain combines TRBV3-1 with TRBJ1-1, with unresolved D. V was cut by 4 bases and J by 2 bases, with 8 bases left in between. The CDR3 totals 13 residues. Germline loops: CDR1 LGHDT, CDR2 YNNKEL (reference sequence). The CDR3 sequence: CASSRRPNTEAFF. The CDR3, as DNA: TGTGCCAGCAGCCGACGTCCTAACACTGAAGCTTTCTTT.

This clonotype qualifies as medium-sized. Since it is a stray read in a library aimed at alpha chains, this beta chain has a size that is not meaningful. V is TRBV3-1 and J is TRBJ2-5, with no clear D. The ends were cut back, 4 bases at V and 3 bases at J, with 3 bases in the middle. The germline gives CDR1 LGHDT, CDR2 YNNKEL (reference sequence). The CDR3 consists of 11 residues. Here the CDR3 DNA reads TGTGCCAGCAGCCTTAAAGAGACCCAGTACTTC. Translation: CASSLKETQYF.

This clonotype has at least ten counts. This beta chain turned up in a library designed for alpha chains; as an off-target read, its abundance says little. The chain couples TRBV30 to TRBJ2-7; maybe TRBD2 (7 bases). Between the trimmed V and J ends, which lost 3 bases and 2 bases, there was a span of 20 bases. Looked up from germline, CDR1 is GTSNPN and CDR2 is SVGIG (reference sequence). The CDR3 extends over 16 amino acids. In nucleotides, the CDR3 is TGTGCCTGGAGGAGACGGGGGGCAGGCGGAACCTACGAGCAGTACTTC. Translation: CAWRRRGAGGTYEQYF.